This T cell receptor (beta chain) came from a study of T-cell memory formation after mild COVID-19 listed by TCRdb under 2021. Describing the broader study: Most TCR sequence clusters were specific to one of the two donors. In two donors, T-cell clones that expanded and contracted after mild COVID-19 were followed by sequencing TCRalpha and TCRbeta repertoires longitudinally. The cohort comprised two young, previously healthy adult volunteers, one female and one male.

The instrument given in TCRdb is Illumina NovaSeq 6000. TCRalpha and TCRbeta cDNA libraries were built by 5'RACE with constant-segment primers, adding sample barcodes and unique molecular identifiers. Trizol reagent was used to extract RNA from every sample. The libraries were amplified in two PCR steps, and the second step added a second sample barcode and Illumina TruSeq adapters. Sequencing of libraries was performed on an Illumina NovaSeq with 2 x 150 bp paired-end reads. In the authors' own workflow: The reads were demultiplexed and collapsed into UMI-guided consensus sequences using migec v1.2.7. Using mixcr v2.1.11, the UMI consensuses were aligned to TRA and TRB V and J templates and assembled into clonotypes. Clonotypes were classified as expanded or contracted when called significant by both edgeR and NoisET, with noise models trained on biological replicates. For edgeR calls, a false discovery rate-adjusted p below 0.01 and a log2 fold-change threshold of 1 were applied. As an exploratory analysis of dynamics, PCA with hierarchical clustering was applied to max-normalized trajectories of the 1000 most abundant clonotypes. The CD4 or CD8 phenotype of responding clones was assigned using the separately sequenced CD4+ and CD8+ repertoires. TCRdb reprocessed the public reads (quality trimming at Q25 with fastp, clone calling with MiXCR) and kept in-frame beta chains. For every CDR3 protein sequence, its rows merge into one entry that carries the most common genes and DNA. TCRdb, not the authors, supplied the V and J calls. The sample table lists some 97,000 distinct CDR3 sequences, roughly 10% of them with a count of one. The ten largest make up about 40% of the sample.

What the research found in general, with its limitations: Balanced CD4/CD8 phenotypes were observed for clones contracting from day 15 to 85, whereas a bias towards CD4+ was observed for a second wave of clones expanding from day 15 to 37. Only two mild cases were covered by the study, and larger cohorts that include severe cases with pre-infection samples were considered necessary. Contracting CD4+ clones appeared mostly in the CM and EM memory subsets, whereas CD8+ clones were enriched in EMRA. Some responding clones were found in pre-infection memory, which suggests that pre-existing cross-reactive memory T cells took part in the SARS-CoV-2 response. Whether the second-wave clones peaking on day 37 were SARS-CoV-2 specific was not confirmed.

Trimming removed 3 bases from V and 2 bases from J; the gene matches leave 7 bases unexplained. There are 15 amino acids in the CDR3, from cysteine to phenylalanine inclusive. The retained sequence is limited to the CDR3, 45 bases, with the frame set at the first base. The germline V gene supplies CDR1 SGHTA and CDR2 FQGNSA. PBMCs were isolated by Ficoll-Paque density gradient centrifugation. Notes on this clonotype: No cognate antigen has been identified for it. Within one base of it there is no much larger clone, and no base qualities were kept.

The sequencing input was PBMCs or a T cell subset sorted from them (not recorded which). The receptor's source is a young man who had mild COVID-19 (a few samples of this study predate the infection). The sample titles of this study are shuffled in the database, so cell type and time point are left out; the donor was told from shared clones. The chain is made from TRBV7-2 and TRBJ2-7; 7 bases in between match TRBD1. The CDR3 protein: CASSFDDRAPYEQYF. Here is the DNA: TGTGCCAGCAGCTTCGACGACAGGGCACCCTACGAGCAGTACTTC. Outside the CDR3, residues come from the reference TRBV7-2 and TRBJ2-7 proteins, so the full variable domain is: GAGVSQSPSNKVTEKGKDVELRCDPISGHTALYWYRQSLGQGLEFLIYFQGNSAPDKSGLPSDRFSAERTGGSVSTLTIQRTQQEDSAVYLCASSFDDRAPYEQYFGPGTRLTVT.